Included here is one T cell receptor delta chain sequence, with context. The specificity of this receptor is unknown. TCRdb's protein, taken from a much larger clone, differs from this DNA's translation at residue 3, likely owing to a read error; the protein displayed comes from the DNA. This entry is derived from a study of gamma-delta T cells after stem cell transplantation (dated by TCRdb to 2016 to 2017). The CDR3 sequence holds 18 residues, the cysteine and phenylalanine included. Just CDR3 DNA is preserved here, 54 bases in frame from base 1. The germline V gene encodes CDR1 GEAIGNYY and CDR2 EKD. Libraries were prepared through RT-PCR. Sequenced using an Illumina MiSeq. The public reads were reprocessed by TCRdb using CATT, and rows of matching DNA were later combined. The sample yields over a thousand delta-chain clones; about 5.1% were counted once. In total, the top ten clones hold approximately 45% of the sample.

This receptor was identified in a human donor. It is not recorded whose cells these are; they may come from a transplant donor. The specimen sequenced was gamma-delta T cells. The rearranged segments are TRDV2 and TRDJ2; the central 9 bases match TRDD3. The CDR3 amino acid sequence is: CAYDKMGAGDTVTAQLFF. The nucleotides are TGTGCCTATGACAAAATGGGTGCTGGGGATACGGTGACAGCACAACTCTTCTTT.